The 5 T cell receptor beta chains presented below share a single source sample, sequenced in a study of blood T cells in healthy people across ages. Next came a second PCR, run for roughly 6 to 11 cycles, which used a sample-barcoded 5' primer along with a J-beta primer mix. TCRdb re-derived calls from the 5' RACE reads in MiXCR, one entry per CDR3 protein. This sample has 550,000 to 800,000 distinct CDR3 sequences, with about 30% found just once. The sequencing sample was made of blood. These receptors were taken from a woman older than 75 in good health.

The table lists this clonotype with many counts. The J gene is TRBJ2-5, the V gene TRBV5-1; tentatively, D is TRBD1 (6 bases). CDR1 is SGHRS, CDR2 YFSETQ, per germline. Trimming removed 4 bases from V and 7 bases from J, with 14 bases in between. The CDR3 runs to 13 residues. The CDR3 sequence is CASSTDSLGTQYF. Written as DNA, the CDR3 is TGCGCCAGCAGCACGGACAGCCTCGGGACCCAGTACTTC.

There are a few counts of this clonotype. A much larger clonotype is one base distant, so this may be a read error. The J gene is TRBJ2-7, the V gene TRBV6-2 or TRBV6-3; TRBD1 aligns across 7 bases. CDR1 and CDR2 from the germline V gene are MNHEY and SVGEGT. The CDR3 is 15 amino acids. The CDR3 is CVSSMDRSGSYEQYF. The CDR3 nucleotides read TGTGTCAGCAGTATGGACAGGTCGGGATCCTACGAGCAGTACTTC.

This clonotype was seen at least ten times. The J gene is TRBJ2-5, the V gene TRBV7-2; TRBD2 aligns across 10 bases. The CDR3 extends over 15 amino acids. The V segment lost 5 bases and the J segment 4 bases; nucleotides outside the gene matches: 7. Germline CDR1 SGHTA, CDR2 FQGNSA. CDR3 in DNA: TGTGCCAGCAGCGCACAGCGGGGGGGCGGAGAGACCCAGTACTTC. Translating gives CASSAQRGGGETQYF.

Points on this clonotype: Germline is not matched at one junction end, which may reflect a read error. CDR3 DNA sequence: TGTGCCAGCAGTGACCCTAAAAACTCTGGAAACACCATATATTTT. It codes for CASSDPKNSGNTIYF. This chain connects TRBV24-1 to TRBJ1-3; D unclear. Germline V gene sequence: CDR1 KGHDR, CDR2 SFDVKD. The CDR3 length is 15 residues.

The V gene is TRBV24-1, the J gene TRBJ2-2, with no clear D. The CDR3 is 15 residues long. Germline CDR1 and CDR2: KGHDR and SFDVKD. The ends were cut back, 3 bases at V and 4 bases at J, with 11 bases in the middle. The CDR3 here is CATSDHQRSTGELFF. CDR3 bases: TGTGCCACCAGTGATCACCAGAGGTCCACCGGGGAGCTGTTTTTT.